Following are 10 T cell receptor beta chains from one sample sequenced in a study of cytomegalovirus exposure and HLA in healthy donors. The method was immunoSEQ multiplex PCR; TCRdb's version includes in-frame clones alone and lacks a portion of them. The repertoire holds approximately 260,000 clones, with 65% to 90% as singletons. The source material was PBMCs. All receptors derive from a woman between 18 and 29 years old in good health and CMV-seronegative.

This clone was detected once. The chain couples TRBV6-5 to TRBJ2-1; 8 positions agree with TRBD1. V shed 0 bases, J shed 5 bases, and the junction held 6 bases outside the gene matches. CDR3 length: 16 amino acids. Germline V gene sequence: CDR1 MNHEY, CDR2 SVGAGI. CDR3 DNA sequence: TGTGCCAGCAGTTACTCGCAGGGGGCGCAAAACAATGAGCAGTTCTTC. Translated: CASSYSQGAQNNEQFF.

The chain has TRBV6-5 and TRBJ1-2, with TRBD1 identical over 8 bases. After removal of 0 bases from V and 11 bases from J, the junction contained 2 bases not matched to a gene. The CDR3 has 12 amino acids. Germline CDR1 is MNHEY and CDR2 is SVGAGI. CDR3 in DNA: TGTGCCAGCAGTTACTCGCAGGGGGCATACACCTTC. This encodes CASSYSQGAYTF.

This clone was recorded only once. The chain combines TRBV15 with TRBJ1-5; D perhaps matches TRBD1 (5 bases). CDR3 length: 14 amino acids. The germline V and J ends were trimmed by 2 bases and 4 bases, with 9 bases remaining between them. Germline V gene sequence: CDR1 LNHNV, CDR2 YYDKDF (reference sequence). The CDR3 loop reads CATSRQGPNQPQHF. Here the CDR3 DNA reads TGTGCCACCAGCAGACAGGGTCCTAATCAGCCCCAGCATTTT.

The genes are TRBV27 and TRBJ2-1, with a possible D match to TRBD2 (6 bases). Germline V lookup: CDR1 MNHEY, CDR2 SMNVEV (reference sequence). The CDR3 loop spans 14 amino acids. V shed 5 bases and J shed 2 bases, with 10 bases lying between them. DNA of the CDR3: TGTGCCAGCAGTCCAAGCGGGCCCTACAATGAGCAGTTCTTC. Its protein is CASSPSGPYNEQFF.

CDR3 amino acids: CASRMEGGAYEQYF. CDR3 bases: TGTGCCAGCAGAATGGAGGGCGGAGCCTACGAGCAGTACTTC. The rearrangement joins TRBV5-6 to TRBJ2-7, with a tentative D call TRBD2 (6 bases). The germline V and J ends were trimmed by 5 bases and 2 bases, with 14 bases remaining between them. CDR1 is SGHDT and CDR2 is YYEEEE in the germline V gene. The length of the CDR3 is 14 residues.

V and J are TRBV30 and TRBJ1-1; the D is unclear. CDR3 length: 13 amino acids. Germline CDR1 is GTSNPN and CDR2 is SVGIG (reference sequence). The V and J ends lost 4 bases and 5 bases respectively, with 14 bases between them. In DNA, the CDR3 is TGTGCCTGGAATCCTGGTGAGTGGACTGAAGCTTTCTTT. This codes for CAWNPGEWTEAFF.

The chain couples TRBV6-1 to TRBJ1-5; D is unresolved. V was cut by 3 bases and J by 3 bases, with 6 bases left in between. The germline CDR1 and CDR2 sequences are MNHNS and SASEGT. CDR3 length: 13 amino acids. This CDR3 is CASSEMANQPQHF. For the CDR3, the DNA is TGTGCCAGCAGTGAGATGGCCAATCAGCCCCAGCATTTT.

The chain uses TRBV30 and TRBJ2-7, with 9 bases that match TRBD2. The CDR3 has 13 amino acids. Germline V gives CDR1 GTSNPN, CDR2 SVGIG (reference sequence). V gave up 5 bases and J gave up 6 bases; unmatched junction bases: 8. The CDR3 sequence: CAWGLAPPREQYF. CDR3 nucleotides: TGTGCCTGGGGACTAGCGCCTCCCCGCGAGCAGTACTTC.

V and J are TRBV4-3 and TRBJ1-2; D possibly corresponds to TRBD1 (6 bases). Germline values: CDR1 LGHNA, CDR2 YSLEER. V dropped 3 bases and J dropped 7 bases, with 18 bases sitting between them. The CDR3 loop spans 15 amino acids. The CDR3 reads CASSHPQGIVGGYTF. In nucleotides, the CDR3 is TGCGCCAGCAGCCACCCGCAGGGGATAGTCGGTGGCTACACCTTC.

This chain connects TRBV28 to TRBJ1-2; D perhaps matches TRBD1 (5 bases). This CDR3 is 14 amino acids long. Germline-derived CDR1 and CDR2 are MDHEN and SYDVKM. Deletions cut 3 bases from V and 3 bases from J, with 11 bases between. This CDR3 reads CASSFRRVDYGYTF. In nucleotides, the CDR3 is TGTGCCAGCAGTTTCCGCAGGGTTGACTATGGCTACACCTTC.